The 3 T cell receptor beta chains presented below share a single source sample, sequenced in a study of blood T cell repertoires in COVID-19. The repertoire was sequenced with immunoSEQ multiplex PCR; TCRdb's copy has only in-frame clones and lacks some. The sample holds about 250,000 clones, roughly 83% seen once. The sequenced sample consisted of peripheral blood. The receptor source for this set is a man at least 80 years old with acute or convalescent COVID-19.

The chain couples TRBV3-1 (or the pseudogene TRBV3-2) to TRBJ2-7; the D is unclear. V was trimmed by 5 bases and J by 7 bases, leaving 12 bases between them. The V gene's germline CDR1 is LGHDT and CDR2 YNNKEL (reference sequence). The CDR3 totals 12 residues. The CDR3 region is CASSSSVGEQYF. CDR3 sequence (DNA): TGTGCCAGCAGCTCAAGCGTTGGAGAGCAGTACTTC.

This rearrangement joins TRBV11-3 to TRBJ2-2; 9 nucleotides match TRBD1. The V segment lost 5 bases and the J segment 7 bases; nucleotides outside the gene matches: 8. The CDR3 spans 15 residues. CDR1 SGHNT and CDR2 YENEEA come from the germline V gene. This CDR3 reads CASSQDRGYGGELFF. The CDR3 nucleotides are TGTGCCAGCAGCCAAGACAGGGGGTATGGCGGGGAGCTGTTTTTT.

The CDR3 spells CASSSRDRTLQETQYF. The CDR3 coding sequence is TGTGCCAGCAGTTCCAGGGACAGGACCCTCCAAGAGACCCAGTACTTC. The rearrangement uses TRBV6-6 and TRBJ2-5; 8 bases are a match to TRBD1. The trim removed 4 bases at V and 1 base at J, leaving 8 bases unmatched. Germline CDR1 is MNHNY and CDR2 is SVGAGI (reference sequence). CDR3 size: 16 residues.